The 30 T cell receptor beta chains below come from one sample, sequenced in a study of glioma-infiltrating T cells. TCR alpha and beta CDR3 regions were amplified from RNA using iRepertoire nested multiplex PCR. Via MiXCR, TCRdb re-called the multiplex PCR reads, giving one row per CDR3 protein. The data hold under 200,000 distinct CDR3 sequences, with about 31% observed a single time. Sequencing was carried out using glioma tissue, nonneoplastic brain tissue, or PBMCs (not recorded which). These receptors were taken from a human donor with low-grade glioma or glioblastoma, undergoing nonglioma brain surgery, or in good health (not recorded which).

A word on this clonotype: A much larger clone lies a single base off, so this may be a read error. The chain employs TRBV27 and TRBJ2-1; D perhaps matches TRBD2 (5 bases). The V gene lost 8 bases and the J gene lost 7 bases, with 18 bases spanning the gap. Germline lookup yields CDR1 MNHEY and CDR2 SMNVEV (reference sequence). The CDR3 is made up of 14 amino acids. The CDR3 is CASGSDYSGNEQFF. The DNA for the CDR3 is TGTGCCAGCGGGTCCGACTACTCAGGAAATGAGCAGTTCTTC.

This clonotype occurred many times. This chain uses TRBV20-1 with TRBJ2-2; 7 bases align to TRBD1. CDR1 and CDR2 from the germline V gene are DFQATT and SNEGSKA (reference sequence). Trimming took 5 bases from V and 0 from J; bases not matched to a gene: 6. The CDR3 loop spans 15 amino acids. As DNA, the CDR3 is TGCAGTGCTTTTACCGGGACAGCGAACACCGGGGAGCTGTTTTTT. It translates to CSAFTGTANTGELFF.

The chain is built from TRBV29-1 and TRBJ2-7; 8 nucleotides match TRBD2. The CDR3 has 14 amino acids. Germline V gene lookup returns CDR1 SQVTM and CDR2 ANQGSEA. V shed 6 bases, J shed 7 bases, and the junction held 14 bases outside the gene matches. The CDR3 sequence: CSVASGRGLNEQYF. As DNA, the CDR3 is TGCAGCGTCGCCAGCGGGAGAGGCCTCAATGAGCAGTACTTC.

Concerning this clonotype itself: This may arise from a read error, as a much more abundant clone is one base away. CDR3 nucleotides: TGTACCAGCAGCTTGATGAAGGGGGCGCAAGCTTTCTTT. Its translation is CTSSLMKGAQAFF. The V call is TRBV3-1, the J call TRBJ1-1, with 7 bases identical to TRBD1. Looked up from germline, CDR1 is LGHDT and CDR2 is YNNKEL (reference sequence). The CDR3 spans 13 residues. Together with reference TRBV3-1 and TRBJ1-1, the CDR3 gives the full variable domain: DTAVSQTPKYLVTQMGNDKSIKCEQNLGHDTMYWYKQDSKKFLKIMFSYNNKELIINETVPNRFSPKSPDKAHLNLHINSLELGDSAVYFCTSSLMKGAQAFFGQGTRLTVV.

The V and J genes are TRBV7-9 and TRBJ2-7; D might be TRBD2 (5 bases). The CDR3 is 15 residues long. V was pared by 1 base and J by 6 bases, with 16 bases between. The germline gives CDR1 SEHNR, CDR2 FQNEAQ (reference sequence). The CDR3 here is CASSLVGGSGGEQYF. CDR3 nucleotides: TGTGCCAGCAGCTTAGTGGGCGGGTCCGGCGGCGAGCAGTACTTC.

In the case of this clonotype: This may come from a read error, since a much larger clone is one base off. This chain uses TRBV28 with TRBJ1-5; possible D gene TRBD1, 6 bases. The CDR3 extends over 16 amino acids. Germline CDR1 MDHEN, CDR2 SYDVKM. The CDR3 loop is CAISGSAGQSNQPQHF. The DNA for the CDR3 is TGTGCCATCAGTGGGAGCGCCGGACAGAGCAATCAGCCCCAGCATTTT. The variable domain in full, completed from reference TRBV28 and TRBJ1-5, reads DVKVTQSSRYLVKRTGEKVFLECVQDMDHENMFWYRQDPGLGLRLIYFSYDVKMKEKGDIPEGYSVSREKKERFSLILESASTNQTSMYLCAISGSAGQSNQPQHFGDGTRLSIL.

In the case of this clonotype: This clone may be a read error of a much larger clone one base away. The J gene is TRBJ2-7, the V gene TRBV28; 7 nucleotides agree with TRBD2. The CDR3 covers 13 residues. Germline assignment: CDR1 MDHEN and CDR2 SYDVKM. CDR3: CASSFPSGYEKYF. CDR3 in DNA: TGTGCCAGCAGTTTTCCTAGCGGCTACGAGAAGTACTTC.

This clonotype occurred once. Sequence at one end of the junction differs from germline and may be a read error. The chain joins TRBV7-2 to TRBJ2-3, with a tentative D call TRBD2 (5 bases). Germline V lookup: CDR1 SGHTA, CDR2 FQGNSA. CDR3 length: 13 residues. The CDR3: CAISRAVTATQYF. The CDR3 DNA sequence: TGTGCCATCAGCCGAGCGGTAACAGCTACGCAGTATTTT.

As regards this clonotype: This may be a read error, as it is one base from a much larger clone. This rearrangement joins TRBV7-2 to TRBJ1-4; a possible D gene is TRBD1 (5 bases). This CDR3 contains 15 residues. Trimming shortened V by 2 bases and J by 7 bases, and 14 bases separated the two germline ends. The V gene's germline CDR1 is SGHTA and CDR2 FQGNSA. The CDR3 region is CASSLIATVGEKLFF. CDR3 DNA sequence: TGTGCCAGCAGCTTAATCGCGACAGTAGGTGAAAAACTGTTTTTT.

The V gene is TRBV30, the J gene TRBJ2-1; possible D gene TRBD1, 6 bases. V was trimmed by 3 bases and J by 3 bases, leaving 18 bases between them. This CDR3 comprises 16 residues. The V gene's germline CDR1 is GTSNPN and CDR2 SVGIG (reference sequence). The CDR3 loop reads CAWRMIGRGIYNEQFF. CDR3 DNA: TGTGCCTGGAGGATGATCGGCAGGGGAATCTACAATGAGCAGTTCTTC.

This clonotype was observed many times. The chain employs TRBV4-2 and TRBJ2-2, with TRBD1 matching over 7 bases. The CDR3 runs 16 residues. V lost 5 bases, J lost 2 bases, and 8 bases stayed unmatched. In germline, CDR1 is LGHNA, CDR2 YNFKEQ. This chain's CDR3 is CASSITGATNTGELFF. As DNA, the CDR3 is TGTGCCAGCAGCATAACAGGGGCAACTAACACCGGGGAGCTGTTTTTT.

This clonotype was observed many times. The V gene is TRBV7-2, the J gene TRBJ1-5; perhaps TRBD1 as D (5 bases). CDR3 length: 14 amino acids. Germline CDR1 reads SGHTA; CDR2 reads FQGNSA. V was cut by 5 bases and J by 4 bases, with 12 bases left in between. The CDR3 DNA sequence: TGTGCCAGCAGCACCGACGGGACGAATCAGCCCCAGCATTTT. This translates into CASSTDGTNQPQHF.

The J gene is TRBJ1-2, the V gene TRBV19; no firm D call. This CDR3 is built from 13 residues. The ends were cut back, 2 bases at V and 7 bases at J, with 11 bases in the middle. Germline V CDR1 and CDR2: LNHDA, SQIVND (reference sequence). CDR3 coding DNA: TGTGCCAGTAGTATATCGTTCGGGTCTGGCTACACCTTC. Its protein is CASSISFGSGYTF.

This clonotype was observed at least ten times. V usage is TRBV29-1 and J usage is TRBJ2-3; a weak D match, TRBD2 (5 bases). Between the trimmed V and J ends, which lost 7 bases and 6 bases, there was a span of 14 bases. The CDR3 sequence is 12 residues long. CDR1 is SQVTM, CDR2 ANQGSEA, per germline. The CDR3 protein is CSARGSGDTQYF. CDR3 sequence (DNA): TGCAGCGCTAGAGGGTCGGGCGATACGCAGTATTTT.

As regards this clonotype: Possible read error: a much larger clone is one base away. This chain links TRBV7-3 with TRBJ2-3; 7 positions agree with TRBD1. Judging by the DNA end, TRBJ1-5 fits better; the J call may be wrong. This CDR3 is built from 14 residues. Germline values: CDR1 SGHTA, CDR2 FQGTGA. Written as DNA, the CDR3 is TGTGCCAGCAGCTTATCTACAGGGGCAGATACGCAGCATTTT. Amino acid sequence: CASSLSTGADTQHF.

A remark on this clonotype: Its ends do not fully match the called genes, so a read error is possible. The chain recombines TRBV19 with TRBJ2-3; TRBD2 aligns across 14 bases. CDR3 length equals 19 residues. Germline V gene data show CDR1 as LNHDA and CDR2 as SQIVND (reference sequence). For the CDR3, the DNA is TGTGCCAGTAGAGGTCGGCCGGGACTAGCGGGAGAAGGCACAGGTACGCAGTATTTT. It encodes CASRGRPGLAGEGTGTQYF.

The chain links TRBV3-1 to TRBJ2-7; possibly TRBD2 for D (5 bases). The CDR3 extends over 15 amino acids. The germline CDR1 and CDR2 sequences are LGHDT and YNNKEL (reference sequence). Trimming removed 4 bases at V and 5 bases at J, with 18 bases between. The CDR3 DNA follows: TGTGCCAGCAGCCCAGGAAGCGGAGCTAGGGACGAGCAGTACTTC. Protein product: CASSPGSGARDEQYF.

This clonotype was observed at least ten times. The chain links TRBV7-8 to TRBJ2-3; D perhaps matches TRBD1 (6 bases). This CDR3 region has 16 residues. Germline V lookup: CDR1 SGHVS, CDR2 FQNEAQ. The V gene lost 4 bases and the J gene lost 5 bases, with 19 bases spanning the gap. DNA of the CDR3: TGTGCCAGCAGCTCTAGGACAGACCCGTTAGGAGATACGCAGTATTTT. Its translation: CASSSRTDPLGDTQYF.

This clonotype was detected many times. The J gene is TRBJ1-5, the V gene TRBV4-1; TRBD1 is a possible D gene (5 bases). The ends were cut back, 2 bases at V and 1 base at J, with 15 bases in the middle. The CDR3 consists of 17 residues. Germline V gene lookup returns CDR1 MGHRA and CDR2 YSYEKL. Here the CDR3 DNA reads TGCGCCAGCAGCCAATCCTCGACAGACTTAAGCAATCAGCCCCAGCATTTT. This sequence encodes CASSQSSTDLSNQPQHF.

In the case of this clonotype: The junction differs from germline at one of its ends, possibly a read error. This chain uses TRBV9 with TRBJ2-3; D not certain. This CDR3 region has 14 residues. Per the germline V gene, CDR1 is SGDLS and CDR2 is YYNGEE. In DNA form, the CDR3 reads TGTGCCAGCAGCGTAGAGTCCTACACAGATATGCAGTATTTT. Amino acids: CASSVESYTDMQYF.

The chain's CDR3 is CASSEFIGGSYEQYF. The CDR3 DNA is TGCGCCAGCAGTGAGTTTATAGGCGGGTCCTACGAGCAGTACTTC. The gene calls are TRBV10-2 and TRBJ2-7; the D gene is possibly TRBD2 (5 bases). Trimming left V 1 base short and J 1 base short, with 11 bases between. This CDR3 has 15 amino acids. The germline CDR1 and CDR2 sequences are WSHSY and SAAADI.

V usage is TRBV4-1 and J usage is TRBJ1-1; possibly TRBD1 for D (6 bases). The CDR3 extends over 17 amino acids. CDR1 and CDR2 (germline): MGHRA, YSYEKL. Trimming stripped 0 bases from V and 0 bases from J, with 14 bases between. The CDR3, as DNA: TGCGCCAGCAGCCAAGATCCAGGGGACGTCCTGAACACTGAAGCTTTCTTT. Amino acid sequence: CASSQDPGDVLNTEAFF.

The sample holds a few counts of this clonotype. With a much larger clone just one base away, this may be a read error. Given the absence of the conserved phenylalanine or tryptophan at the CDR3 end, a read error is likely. The DNA of the CDR3 is TGTGCCAGCAGCAAACAACCAGGGGGCACTGAAGCTTTCCTT. Translation gives CASSKQPGGTEAFL. V gene TRBV7-9 combines with J gene TRBJ1-1; 7 bases are shared with TRBD1. Germline assignment: CDR1 SEHNR and CDR2 FQNEAQ (reference sequence). This CDR3 is 14 amino acids long. The V gene end was trimmed by 5 bases and the J gene end by 4 bases; junction bases not matched to a gene: 7.

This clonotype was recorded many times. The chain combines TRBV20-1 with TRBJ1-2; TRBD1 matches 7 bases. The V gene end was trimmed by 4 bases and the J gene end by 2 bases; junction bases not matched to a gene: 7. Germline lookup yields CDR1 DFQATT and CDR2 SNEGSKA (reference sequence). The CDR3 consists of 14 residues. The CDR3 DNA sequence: TGCAGTGCTACCGGGGACAGCGTAAACTATGGCTACACCTTC. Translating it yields CSATGDSVNYGYTF.

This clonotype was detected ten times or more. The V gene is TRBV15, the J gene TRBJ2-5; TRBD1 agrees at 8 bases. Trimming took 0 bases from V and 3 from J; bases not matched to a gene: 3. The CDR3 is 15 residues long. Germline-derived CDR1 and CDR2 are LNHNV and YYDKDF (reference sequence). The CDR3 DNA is TGTGCCACCAGCAGAGACCAGGGGGCCGAAGAGACCCAGTACTTC. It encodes CATSRDQGAEETQYF.

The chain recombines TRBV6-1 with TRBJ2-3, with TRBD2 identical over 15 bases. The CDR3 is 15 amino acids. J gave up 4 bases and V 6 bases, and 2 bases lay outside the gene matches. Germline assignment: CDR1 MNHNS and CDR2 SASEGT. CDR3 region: CASRGLAGGPDTQYF. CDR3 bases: TGTGCCAGCAGGGGACTAGCGGGAGGTCCAGATACGCAGTATTTT.

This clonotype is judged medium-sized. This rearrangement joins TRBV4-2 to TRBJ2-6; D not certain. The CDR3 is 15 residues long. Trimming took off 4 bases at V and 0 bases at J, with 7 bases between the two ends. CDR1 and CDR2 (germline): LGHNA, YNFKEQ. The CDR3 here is CASSPYGSGANVLTF. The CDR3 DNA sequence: TGTGCCAGCAGCCCCTACGGCTCTGGGGCCAACGTCCTGACTTTC.

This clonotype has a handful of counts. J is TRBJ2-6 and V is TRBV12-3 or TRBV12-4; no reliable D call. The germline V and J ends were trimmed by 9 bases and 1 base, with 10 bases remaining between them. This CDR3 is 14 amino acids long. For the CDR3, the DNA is TGTGCCAGTAAACCACAGTCTGGGGCCAACGTCCTGACTTTC. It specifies CASKPQSGANVLTF.

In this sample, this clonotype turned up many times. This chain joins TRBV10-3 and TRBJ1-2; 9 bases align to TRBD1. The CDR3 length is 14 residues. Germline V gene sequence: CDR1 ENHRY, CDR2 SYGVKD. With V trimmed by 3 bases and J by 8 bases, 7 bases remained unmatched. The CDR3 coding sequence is TGTGCCATCAGTGAAAGGACAGGGGATGGAGGCTACACCTTC. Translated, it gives CAISERTGDGGYTF.

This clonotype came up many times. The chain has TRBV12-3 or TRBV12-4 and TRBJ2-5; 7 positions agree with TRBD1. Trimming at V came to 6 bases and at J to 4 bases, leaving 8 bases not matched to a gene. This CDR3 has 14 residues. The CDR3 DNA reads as TGTGCCAGCAGGACAGGGTTTTCAGGAGAGACCCAGTACTTC. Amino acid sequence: CASRTGFSGETQYF.